This T cell receptor (beta chain) came from a study of blood T cells in healthy people across ages. It was with a sample-barcoded 5' primer and a J-beta primer mix that a second PCR of roughly 6 to 12 cycles was run. Each CDR3 protein is one row after TCRdb ran MiXCR on the 5' RACE reads. The sample carries about 1,400,000 distinct CDR3 sequences, roughly 40% recorded once. The CDR3 consists of 16 residues. The germline CDR1 and CDR2 sequences are MNHEY and SMNVEV (reference sequence). The J segment lost 6 bases and the V segment lost 6 bases, leaving 10 bases of the junction unmatched. This TCR came from a woman aged 18-29 years in good health. The sequencing sample was made of blood. This sequence joins TRBV27 and TRBJ2-3; TRBD2 matches at 12 bases. The CDR3 sequence is CASSLRLAGAPDTQYF. CDR3 nucleotides: TGTGCCAGCAGCCTCCGACTAGCGGGAGCCCCCGATACGCAGTATTTT.